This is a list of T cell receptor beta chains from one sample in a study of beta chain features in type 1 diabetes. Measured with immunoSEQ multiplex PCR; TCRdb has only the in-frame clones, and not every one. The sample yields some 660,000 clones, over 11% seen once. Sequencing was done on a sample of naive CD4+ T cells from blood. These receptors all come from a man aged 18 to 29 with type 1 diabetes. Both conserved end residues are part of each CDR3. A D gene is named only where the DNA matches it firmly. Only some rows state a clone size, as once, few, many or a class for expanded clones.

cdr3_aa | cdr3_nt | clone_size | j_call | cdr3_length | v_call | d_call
CASTGTGYGYTF | TGTGCCAGTACCGGGACAGGCTATGGCTACACCTTC | few | TRBJ1-2 | 12 | TRBV27 | TRBD1
CASSFDQNSPLHF | TGTGCCAGCAGTTTTGACCAAAATTCACCCCTCCACTTT | few | TRBJ1-6 | 13 | TRBV28 | NA
CASSLGTSGPHQPSTDTQYF | TGCGCCAGCAGCTTGGGTACTAGCGGACCCCACCAACCTAGCACAGATACGCAGTATTTT | once | TRBJ2-3 | 20 | TRBV5-1 | TRBD2
CASSDGVPIVDTQYF | TGTGCCAGCAGCGACGGGGTACCCATTGTCGATACGCAGTATTTT | NA | TRBJ2-3 | 15 | TRBV9 | NA
CASRPGELAGRGTQYF | TGTGCAAGTCGCCCCGGGGAACTAGCGGGACGTGGGACCCAGTACTTC | NA | TRBJ2-5 | 16 | TRBV12-2 | NA
CASSSRSTGDEAFF | TGTGCCAGCAGCTCCCGCTCGACAGGCGACGAAGCTTTCTTT | few | TRBJ1-1 | 14 | TRBV7-2 | NA
CASSPDSRGTEAFF | TGTGCCAGCAGCCCGGACAGCCGAGGGACTGAAGCTTTCTTT | NA | TRBJ1-1 | 14 | TRBV13 | NA
CASSEIGLAGGPDTQYF | TGTGCCAGCAGTGAAATCGGACTAGCGGGAGGACCAGATACGCAGTATTTT | few | TRBJ2-3 | 17 | TRBV2 | TRBD2
CASSVTGLSYEQYF | TGTGCCAGCAGCGTTACGGGGCTCTCCTACGAGCAGTACTTC | few | TRBJ2-7 | 14 | TRBV9 | NA
CASSLQGETQYF | TGCGCCAGCAGCCTACAGGGGGAGACCCAGTACTTC | few | TRBJ2-5 | 12 | TRBV5-1 | TRBD1
CASSAFLRDRGTMNTEAFF | TGTGCCAGCAGCGCCTTCCTGAGGGACAGGGGGACTATGAACACTGAAGCTTTCTTT | NA | TRBJ1-1 | 19 | TRBV9 | TRBD1
CASSVTGTRETQYF | TGTGCCAGCAGCGTTACCGGGACTAGAGAGACCCAGTACTTC | few | TRBJ2-5 | 14 | TRBV7-2 | TRBD2
CASSLPGQGRYEQYF | TGTGCCAGCAGCCTACCGGGACAGGGGCGCTACGAGCAGTACTTC | few | TRBJ2-7 | 15 | TRBV14 | TRBD1
CASTAGTSGRARTSYEQYF | TGTGCCAGCACCGCCGGGACTAGCGGGAGGGCCCGTACCTCCTACGAGCAGTACTTC | NA | TRBJ2-7 | 19 | TRBV7-4 | TRBD2
CASSQVGVGGFGGYTF | TGCGCCAGCAGCCAGGTAGGAGTAGGGGGCTTCGGTGGCTACACCTTC | few | TRBJ1-2 | 16 | TRBV4-1 | TRBD1
CASKIAGGSDEQFF | TGTGCCAGCAAGATAGCGGGAGGGTCCGATGAGCAGTTCTTC | NA | TRBJ2-1 | 14 | TRBV11-1 | TRBD2
CASSLEGEQYF | TGCGCCAGCAGCTTGGAAGGCGAGCAGTACTTC | NA | TRBJ2-7 | 11 | TRBV5-1 | NA
CASSLGQFNEKLFF | TGTGCCAGCAGCCTGGGACAGTTTAATGAAAAACTGTTTTTT | few | TRBJ1-4 | 14 | TRBV6-4 | TRBD1
CASSPRLAGGLRQFF | TGTGCCAGTAGTCCCAGACTAGCGGGTGGACTAAGGCAGTTCTTC | NA | TRBJ2-1 | 15 | TRBV19 | TRBD2
CASSYGTGGTDTQYF | TGTGCCAGCAGTTACGGGACAGGGGGCACAGATACGCAGTATTTT | few | TRBJ2-3 | 15 | TRBV6-5 | TRBD1
CSAPPSAGPRDTQYF | TGCAGCGCCCCCCCCAGCGCGGGGCCCAGAGATACGCAGTATTTT | few | TRBJ2-3 | 15 | TRBV29-1 | NA
CASRGQDLAKNIQYF | TGTGCCAGTAGAGGACAGGACTTAGCCAAAAACATTCAGTACTTC | NA | TRBJ2-4 | 15 | TRBV19 | TRBD1
CASMISGAADTQYF | TGTGCCAGCATGATCAGCGGAGCAGCCGATACGCAGTATTTT | NA | TRBJ2-3 | 14 | TRBV2 | NA
CASSPGSSYEQYF | TGTGCCAGCAGCCCCGGGAGCTCCTACGAGCAGTACTTC | few | TRBJ2-7 | 13 | TRBV9 | NA
CATGLAGGSSYNEQFF | TGTGCCACCGGACTAGCGGGAGGCAGCTCCTACAATGAGCAGTTCTTC | few | TRBJ2-1 | 16 | TRBV15 | TRBD2
CASRYRGYSYGYTF | TGTGCCAGCAGGTACAGGGGGTATAGCTATGGCTACACCTTC | NA | TRBJ1-2 | 14 | TRBV6-5 | TRBD1
CASSPNQQPMSYGYTF | TGTGCCAGCTCACCAAATCAACAGCCCATGAGCTATGGCTACACCTTC | NA | TRBJ1-2 | 16 | TRBV18 | NA
CASSGQGGRANEKLFF | TGTGCCAGCAGTGGACAAGGGGGACGCGCTAATGAAAAACTGTTTTTT | NA | TRBJ1-4 | 16 | TRBV2 | NA
CASSQTQRGAYGYTF | TGCGCCAGCAGTCAAACCCAACGCGGGGCCTATGGCTACACCTTC | few | TRBJ1-2 | 15 | TRBV23-1 | NA
CASSWVAVKAYNEQFF | TGTGCCAGTAGCTGGGTTGCGGTAAAGGCATACAATGAGCAGTTCTTC | few | TRBJ2-1 | 16 | TRBV19 | NA